This T cell receptor (beta chain) was found in a study of cytomegalovirus exposure and HLA in healthy donors. Study-level points and caveats: Cytomegalovirus status was reportedly diagnosed by the classifier with high sensitivity and specificity. A few chains tied to CMV proved CMV antigen-specific in vitro. Among TCR sequences, most were rare, though some public TCRs appeared in many donors.

Using immunoSEQ multiplex PCR, the repertoire was profiled, and TCRdb retains in-frame clones only, with some absent. Seen here are about 400,000 clones, roughly 85% observed once, and the top ten hold 0.83%. Comments on this clone: Its target is not known.

V trimming: 0 bases; J trimming: 0 bases; junction bases outside the gene matches: 7. This CDR3 is built from 17 residues. CDR1 and CDR2 from the germline V gene are SGHNT and YYREEE (reference sequence). This receptor was obtained from a woman younger than 30 in good health and CMV-seronegative. This chain uses TRBV5-4 with TRBJ2-5; the match to TRBD2 covers 8 bases. Material: PBMCs. CDR3 DNA sequence: TGTGCCAGCAGCTTGGGGTGGATTAGCGGGGACCAAGAGACCCAGTACTTC. Translating it yields CASSLGWISGDQETQYF.